This TCR beta chain derives from a study of blood T cell repertoires in COVID-19. The wider study: The United States, Italy and Spain were the sources of the acute and convalescent COVID-19 samples.

Measured with immunoSEQ multiplex PCR; TCRdb has only the in-frame clones, and not every one. The data contain around 60,000 clones, almost 90% of them singletons. The V gene's germline CDR1 is KGHSH and CDR2 LQKENI. The CDR3 contains 14 residues. V gave up 4 bases and J gave up 0 bases, with 7 bases separating them. The V and J genes are TRBV18 and TRBJ1-5, with a tentative D call TRBD1 (6 bases). The source is a man aged 60-69 years with active COVID-19. Material: peripheral blood. The CDR3 protein is CASSHRDSNQPQHF. CDR3 DNA: TGTGCCAGCTCACACAGGGATAGCAATCAGCCCCAGCATTTT.